This T cell receptor beta chain emerged from a study of blood T cell repertoires in COVID-19. Study-wide background: Sites in the United States, Italy and Spain provided acute and convalescent COVID-19 samples. Nucleic acid was either cDNA or gDNA, and it came from T cells, B-cell-depleted T cells, or PBMCs.

While infection was still active, Seattle patients were enrolled and then followed longitudinally. In the original analysis: Amplification of reference gene primers provided the estimated nucleated cell counts. Assay used: immunoSEQ multiplex PCR; TCRdb lists only in-frame clones, some missing. The V and J calls and clone size were taken over from that table, and D and trimming were inferred from the DNA. The sample records approximately 51,000 clones, 87% being singletons. The CDR3 contains 15 residues. The V gene end was trimmed by 0 bases and the J gene end by 5 bases; junction bases not matched to a gene: 4. Per germline, CDR1 SGHKS and CDR2 YYEKEE (reference sequence).

The receptor was derived from a woman of 80 years or more with COVID-19, enrolled during active disease. Sequences were obtained from peripheral blood. The chain couples TRBV5-5 to TRBJ1-5, with 8 nucleotides matching TRBD1. Written as DNA, the CDR3 is TGTGCCAGCAGCTTGGATCCGACAGGGGATCAGCCCCAGCATTTT. Its protein product is CASSLDPTGDQPQHF.